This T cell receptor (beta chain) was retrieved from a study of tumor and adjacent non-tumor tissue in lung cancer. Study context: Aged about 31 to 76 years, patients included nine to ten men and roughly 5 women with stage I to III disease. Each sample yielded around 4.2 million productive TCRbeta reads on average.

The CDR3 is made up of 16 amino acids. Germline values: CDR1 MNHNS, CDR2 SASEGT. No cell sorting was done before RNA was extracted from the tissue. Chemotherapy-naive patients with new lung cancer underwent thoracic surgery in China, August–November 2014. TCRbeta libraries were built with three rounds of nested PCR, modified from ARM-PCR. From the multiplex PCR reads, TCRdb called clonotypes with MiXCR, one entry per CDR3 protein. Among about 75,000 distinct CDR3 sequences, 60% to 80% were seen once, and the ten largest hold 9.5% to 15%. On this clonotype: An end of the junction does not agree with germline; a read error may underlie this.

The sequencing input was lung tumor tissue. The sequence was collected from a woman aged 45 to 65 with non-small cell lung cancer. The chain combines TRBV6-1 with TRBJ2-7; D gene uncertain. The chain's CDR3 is CASSGHIVRGAYEQYF. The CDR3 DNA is TGTGCTAGCAGTGGCCACATAGTCCGAGGTGCCTACGAGCAGTACTTC.